This TCR beta chain was recorded in a study of PD-L1 blockade in urothelial cancer (dated 2017 in TCRdb). Turning to the overall study: Therapy was started in the mid-2010s for all patients, and atezolizumab 1,200 mg was administered intravenously every 3 weeks. About 90% of the roughly 30 patients were identified as males with urothelial cancer of bladder origin, and a prior smoking history was reported by 18 of 29 patients. An ECOG performance status of 0 or 1 was recorded for the patients, and 0 to 3 prior chemotherapy regimens had been received by the patients. Blood samples were analyzed at 3 weeks after treatment start (second dose) and at 6 weeks after treatment start. Blood samples yielded a median of 141,255 T cells and more than 75,000 unique TCRs, with median clonality 0.080. The study, an exploratory multi-omic analysis, examined somatic, immune and clinical correlates of response to PD-L1 blockade with atezolizumab in urothelial cancer. TCR sequencing covered pretreatment tumor samples and matched, serially collected peripheral blood taken before and after atezolizumab treatment. Durable clinical benefit was defined as a progression-free survival longer than 6 months, and TCR features were additionally tested against progression-free survival and overall survival. In the same patients who had TCR sequencing, pretreatment tumors also underwent whole exome sequencing and RNA sequencing. Durable clinical benefit was achieved by nine patients and was not achieved by 20 patients. Some 29 patients had pretreatment blood TCR-seq, about 25 had at least one posttreatment blood collection, and about 25 had tumor TCR-seq. Study-wide findings and limitations: Because the sample size was small (n ≈ 28) and many of the analyses were exploratory, the results are meant to be hypothesis-generating. Greater expansion of tumor-associated TCR clones in peripheral blood 3 weeks after the start of treatment was observed in patients with durable benefit (n ≈ 20, p = 0.022). Improved progression-free and overall survival was found to be associated with pretreatment peripheral blood TCR clonality below the median.

Each PCR received spiked-in synthetic TCR analog templates so that absolute template abundance could be estimated from read counts. The immunoSEQ assay used bias-controlled V and J gene primers to amplify TCRbeta CDR3 regions from genomic DNA. Sequencing of rearranged TCRbeta segments was done at approximately 20X coverage. As for how the authors treated the data: Sequencing errors were corrected by clustering and CDR3s were annotated against IMGT to assign V, D and J genes. Downstream analyses used only productive TCRbeta rearrangements and left out out-of-frame or stop-codon sequences. To compute clonality, Shannon entropy was normalized by the log of the number of unique productive sequences and then subtracted from one. Fisher's exact test with Benjamini-Hochberg correction, using a cutoff of adjusted p below 0.01, was how clones that differed between time points or between blood and tumor were identified. TCRdb retrieved this table from immuneACCESS and kept in-frame rearrangements only. Not all clones are present; in checked studies, unresolved V genes account for under half, and no reason is known for the remainder. The V and J calls and clone size are taken from that table; D and trimming were inferred from the DNA. In all, the sample holds 100,000 or so clones, and over 80% of those were seen once. The top ten clones comprise approximately 1% of the sample.

The cohort comprised approximately 30 patients with locally advanced or metastatic urothelial carcinoma treated at Memorial Sloan Kettering on a trial protocol. Peripheral blood mononuclear cells were collected from each patient pretreatment and during treatment, giving between 1 and 8 total time points per patient. The Qiagen DNeasy Blood extraction kit was used to purify genomic DNA from total PBMCs and tumor samples. PBMCs were collected pretreatment and during treatment and were isolated and stored as previously described. Measured from the cysteine to the phenylalanine, the CDR3 is 12 residues long. Only the CDR3 portion is preserved as DNA: 36 bases, with reading frame beginning at the first base. The germline V end is reduced by 3 bases and the J end by 4 bases; junction bases left unmatched: 0. The germline V gene (reference sequence) sets CDR1 to SGHKS and CDR2 to YYEKEE. A note on this clone: Its specific antigen is unknown. No base quality information exists; no much larger clone differs at one position.

Sequences were derived from PBMCs, sampled around atezolizumab (anti-PD-L1) treatment. This receptor was identified in a woman at least 80 years old with urothelial cancer. The rearrangement joined TRBV5-5 to TRBJ1-1, with 7 junctional bases fitting TRBD1. The CDR3 reads as follows: CASSSGGTEAFF. The DNA sequence is TGTGCCAGCAGCTCAGGGGGCACTGAAGCTTTCTTT.